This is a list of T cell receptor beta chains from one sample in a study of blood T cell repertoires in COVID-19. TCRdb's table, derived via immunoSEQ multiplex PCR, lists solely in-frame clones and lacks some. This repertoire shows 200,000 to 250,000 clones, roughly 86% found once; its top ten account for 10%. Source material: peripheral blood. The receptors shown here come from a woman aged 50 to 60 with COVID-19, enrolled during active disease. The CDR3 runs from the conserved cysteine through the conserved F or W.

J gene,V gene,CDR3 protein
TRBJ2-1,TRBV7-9,CASSFGGGSFF
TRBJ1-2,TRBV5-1,CASSLERVNYGYTF
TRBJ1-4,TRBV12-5,CASGLVLGGYNEKLFF
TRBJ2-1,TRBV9,CASSADSNEQFF
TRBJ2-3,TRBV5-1,CASSLEASGGAWTDTQYF
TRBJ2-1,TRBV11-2,CASSHRDNEQFF
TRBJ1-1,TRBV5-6,CASSGGTGEGDTEAFF
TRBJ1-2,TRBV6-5,CASRDRQGLYGYTF
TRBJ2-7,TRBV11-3,CASSLDFGGREQYF
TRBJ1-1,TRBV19,CASSPGTGGNTEAFF
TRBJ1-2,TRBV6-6,CASSPMTGGNYGYTF
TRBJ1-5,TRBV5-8,CASNYDRGKGQPQHF
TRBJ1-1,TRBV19,CASSTQGGRNTEAFF
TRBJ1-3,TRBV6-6,CASSYIPSDTIYF
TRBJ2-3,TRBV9,CASSVGIVGLTDTQYF